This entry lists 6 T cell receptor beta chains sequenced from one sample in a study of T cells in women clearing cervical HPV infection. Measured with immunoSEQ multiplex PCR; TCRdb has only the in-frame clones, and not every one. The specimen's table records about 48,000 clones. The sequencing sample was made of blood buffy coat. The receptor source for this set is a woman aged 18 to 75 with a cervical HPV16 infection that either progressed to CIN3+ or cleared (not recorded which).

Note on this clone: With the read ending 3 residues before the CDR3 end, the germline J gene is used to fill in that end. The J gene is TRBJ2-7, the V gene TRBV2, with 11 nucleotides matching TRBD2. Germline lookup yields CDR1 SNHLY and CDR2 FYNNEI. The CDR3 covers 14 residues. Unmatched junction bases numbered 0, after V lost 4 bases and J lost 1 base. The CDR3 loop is CASSGLAGSYEQYF. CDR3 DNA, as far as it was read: TGTGCCAGCAGTGGACTAGCGGGGTCCTACGAG. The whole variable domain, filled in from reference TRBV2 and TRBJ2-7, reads EPEVTQTPSHQVTQMGQEVILRCVPISNHLYFYWYRQILGQKVEFLVSFYNNEISEKSEIFDDQFSVERPDGSNFTLKIRSTKLEDSAMYFCASSGLAGSYEQYFGPGTRLTVT.

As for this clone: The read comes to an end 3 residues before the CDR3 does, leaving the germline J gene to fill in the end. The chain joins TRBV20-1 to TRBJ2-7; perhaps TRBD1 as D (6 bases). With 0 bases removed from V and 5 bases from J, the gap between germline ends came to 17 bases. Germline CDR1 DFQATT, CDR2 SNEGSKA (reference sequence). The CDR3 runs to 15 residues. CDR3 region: CSARDTQGVRDEQYF. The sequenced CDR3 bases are TGCAGTGCTAGAGATACACAGGGAGTACGTGACGAG.

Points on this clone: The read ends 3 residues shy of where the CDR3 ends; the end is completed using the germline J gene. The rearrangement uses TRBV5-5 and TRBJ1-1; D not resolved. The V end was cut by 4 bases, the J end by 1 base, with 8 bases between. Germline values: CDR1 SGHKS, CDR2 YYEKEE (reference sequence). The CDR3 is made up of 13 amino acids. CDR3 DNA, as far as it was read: TGTGCCAGCAGCCCAATCCCGAACACTGAA. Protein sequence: CASSPIPNTE. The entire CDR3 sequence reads CASSPIPNTEAFF.

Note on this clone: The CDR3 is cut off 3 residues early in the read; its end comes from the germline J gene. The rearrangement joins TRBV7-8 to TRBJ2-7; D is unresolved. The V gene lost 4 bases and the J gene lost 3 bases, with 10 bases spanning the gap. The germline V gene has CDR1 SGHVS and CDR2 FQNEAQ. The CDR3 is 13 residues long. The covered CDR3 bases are TGTGCCAGCAGCTCTGACTCGTACTACGAG. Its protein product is CASSSDSYYE. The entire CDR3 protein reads CASSSDSYYEQYF. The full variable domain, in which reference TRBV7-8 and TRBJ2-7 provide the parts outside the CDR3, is GAGVSQSPRYKVAKRGQDVALRCDPISGHVSLFWYQQALGQGPEFLTYFQNEAQLDKSGLPSDRFFAERPEGSVSTLKIQRTQQEDSAVYLCASSSDSYYEQYFGPGTRLTVT.

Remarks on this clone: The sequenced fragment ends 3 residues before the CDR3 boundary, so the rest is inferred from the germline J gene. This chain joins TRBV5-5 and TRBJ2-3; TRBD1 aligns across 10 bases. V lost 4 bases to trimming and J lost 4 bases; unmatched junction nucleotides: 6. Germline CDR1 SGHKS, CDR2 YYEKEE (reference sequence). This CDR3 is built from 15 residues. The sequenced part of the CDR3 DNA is TGTGCCAGCAGCGCAGACGGGACAGGGGCAGATACG. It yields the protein CASSADGTGADT. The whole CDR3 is CASSADGTGADTQYF.

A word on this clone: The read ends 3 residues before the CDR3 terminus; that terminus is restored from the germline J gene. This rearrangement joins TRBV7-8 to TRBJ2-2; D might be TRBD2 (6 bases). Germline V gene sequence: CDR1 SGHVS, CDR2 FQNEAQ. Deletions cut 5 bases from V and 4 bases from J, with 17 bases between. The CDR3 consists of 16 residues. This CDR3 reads CASSPPYGGSTGELFF. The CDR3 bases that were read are TGTGCCAGCAGCCCCCCTTATGGAGGGTCCACCGGGGAG.